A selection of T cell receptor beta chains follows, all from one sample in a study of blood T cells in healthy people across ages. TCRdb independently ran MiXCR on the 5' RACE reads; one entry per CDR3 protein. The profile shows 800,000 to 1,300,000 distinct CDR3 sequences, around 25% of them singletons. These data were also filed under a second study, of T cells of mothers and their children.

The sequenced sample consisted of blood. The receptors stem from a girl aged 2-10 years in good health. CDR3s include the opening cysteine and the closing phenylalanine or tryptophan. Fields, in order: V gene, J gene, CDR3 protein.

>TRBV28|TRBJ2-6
CASSLRAEPGANVLTF
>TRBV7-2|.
CASSSSGGGYEQYF
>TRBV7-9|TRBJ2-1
CASSKLTGSNEQFF
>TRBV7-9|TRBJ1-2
CASSFGPYGYTF
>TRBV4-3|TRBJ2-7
CASTPGTDVSYEQYF
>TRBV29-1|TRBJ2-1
CSGLRESYNEQFF
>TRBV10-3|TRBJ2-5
CAILKQYF
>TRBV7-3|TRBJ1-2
CASSPEGGAVYGYTF
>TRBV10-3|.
CAISESADRGFGGETQYF
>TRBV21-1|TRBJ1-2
CASRGQVNYGYTF
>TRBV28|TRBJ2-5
CASRVEETQYF
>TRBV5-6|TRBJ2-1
CASSLIAKYNEQFF
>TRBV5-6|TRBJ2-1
CASSLGDPGSEQFF
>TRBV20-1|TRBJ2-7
CSAGGTGGREQYF
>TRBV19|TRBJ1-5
CASTPWDASNQPQHF
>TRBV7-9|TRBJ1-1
CASTRASPHLGTEAFF
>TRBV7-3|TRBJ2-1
CASSLGGLAGEQFF
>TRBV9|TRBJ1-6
CASSVGGLVVSPLHF
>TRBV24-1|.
CATRRTGRHEQFF
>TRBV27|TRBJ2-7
CASSSPGLALEQYF
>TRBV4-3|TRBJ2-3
CASSPGTSGGHTDTQYF
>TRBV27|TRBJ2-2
CASSSPPRSATGELFF
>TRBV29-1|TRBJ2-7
CSGRGPSTYEQYF
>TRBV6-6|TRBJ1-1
CASSSGTPSTEAFF
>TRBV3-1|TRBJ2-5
CASSPGGRILQGWETQYF
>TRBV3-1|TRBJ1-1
CASSQEQDTEAFF
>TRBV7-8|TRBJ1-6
CASSSRPGNSPLHF
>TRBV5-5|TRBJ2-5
CASSFGGGNGETQYF
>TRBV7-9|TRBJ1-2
CAGSSGGWGYTF
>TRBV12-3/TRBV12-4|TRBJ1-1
CASSFEGGIGTEAFF
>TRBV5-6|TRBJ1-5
CASSFFSTNNQPQHF
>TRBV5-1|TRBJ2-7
CASSFDRDLTYEQYF
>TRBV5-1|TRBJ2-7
CASSLESGSFYEQYF
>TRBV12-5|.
CASRVGEGLDEQFF
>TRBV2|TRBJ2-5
CASSGVFGEETQYF
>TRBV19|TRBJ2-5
CASSIRGEETQYF
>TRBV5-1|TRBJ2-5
CASSFSHKETQYF
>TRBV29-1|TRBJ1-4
CSVGETGELAKLFF
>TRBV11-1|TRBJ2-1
CASSKTGLAGNEQFF
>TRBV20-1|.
CSASRTAYNEQFF
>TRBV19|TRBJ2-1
CASSMVGLGGYEQFF
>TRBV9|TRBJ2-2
CASSVDALGLNTGELFF
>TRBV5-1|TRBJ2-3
CASIRDSNTDAQYF
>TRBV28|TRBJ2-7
CANSFSPLSSSGSSYEQYF
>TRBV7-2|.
CASSLARPVETQYF
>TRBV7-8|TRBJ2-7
CASSRDRGSEQYF
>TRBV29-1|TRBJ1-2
CSVEDLGDNYGYTF
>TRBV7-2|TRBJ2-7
CAGSFSGGYEQYF
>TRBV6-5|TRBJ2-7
CASSSTSEQYF
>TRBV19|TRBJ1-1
CASSTGGEITEAFF
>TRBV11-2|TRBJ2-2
CASSISGAGELFF
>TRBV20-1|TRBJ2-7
CSASRPRANAPYEQYF
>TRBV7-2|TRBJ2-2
CASSLALKASTGELFF
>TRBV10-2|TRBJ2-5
CASSEPERGAETQYF
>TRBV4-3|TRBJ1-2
CASSHWTLTYSNGYTF
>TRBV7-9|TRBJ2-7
CASSFWGDEQYF
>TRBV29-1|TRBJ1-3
CSVGYGAGNTIYF